This TCR beta chain appears in the sequencing data of a study of blood T cell repertoires in COVID-19. For the study at large: Collection of acute and convalescent COVID-19 samples took place in the United States, Italy and Spain.

The CDR3 covers 15 residues. Trimming removed 0 bases at V and 5 bases at J, with 13 bases between. Per the germline V gene, CDR1 is LGHNA and CDR2 is YSLEER. Method: immunoSEQ multiplex PCR; TCRdb's copy keeps in-frame clones and lacks some. The sample yields 250,000 or so clones, approximately 82% seen once. The material sequenced was peripheral blood. This chain links TRBV4-3 with TRBJ1-2; D remains unclear. The receptor was isolated from a woman older than 75 with acute or convalescent COVID-19. CDR3 sequence reads: CASSQDTGRVYGYTF. Written as DNA, the CDR3 is TGCGCCAGCAGCCAAGATACGGGGAGGGTATATGGCTACACCTTC.